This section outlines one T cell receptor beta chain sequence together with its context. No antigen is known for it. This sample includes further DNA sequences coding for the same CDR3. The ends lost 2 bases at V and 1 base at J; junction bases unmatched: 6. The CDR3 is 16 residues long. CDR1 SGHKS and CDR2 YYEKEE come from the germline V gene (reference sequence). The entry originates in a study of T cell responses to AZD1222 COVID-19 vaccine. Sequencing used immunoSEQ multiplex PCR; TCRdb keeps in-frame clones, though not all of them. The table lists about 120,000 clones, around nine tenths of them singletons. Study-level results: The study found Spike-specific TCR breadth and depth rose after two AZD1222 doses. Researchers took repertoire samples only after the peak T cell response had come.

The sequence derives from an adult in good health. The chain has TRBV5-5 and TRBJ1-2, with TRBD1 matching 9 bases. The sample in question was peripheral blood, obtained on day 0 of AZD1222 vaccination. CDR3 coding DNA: TGTGCCAGCAGCTTAGGGGACAGGGTGGTTAACTATGGCTACACCTTC. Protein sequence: CASSLGDRVVNYGYTF.